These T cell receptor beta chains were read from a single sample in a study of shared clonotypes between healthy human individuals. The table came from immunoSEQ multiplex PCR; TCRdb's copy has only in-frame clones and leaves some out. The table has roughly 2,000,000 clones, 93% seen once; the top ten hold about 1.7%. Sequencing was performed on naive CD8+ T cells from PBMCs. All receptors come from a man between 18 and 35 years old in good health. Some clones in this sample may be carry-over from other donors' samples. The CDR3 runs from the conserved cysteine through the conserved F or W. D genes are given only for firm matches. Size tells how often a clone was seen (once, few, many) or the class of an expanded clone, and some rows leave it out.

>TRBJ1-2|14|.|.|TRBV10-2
TGCGCCAGCAGCCCCAACGACAGAAACTATGGCTACACCTTC
CASSPNDRNYGYTF
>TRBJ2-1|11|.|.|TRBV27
TGTGCCAGCAGTTCCGGTGTTGAGCAGTTCTTC
CASSSGVEQFF
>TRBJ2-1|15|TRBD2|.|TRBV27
TGTGCCAGCGGACCTGGAGCGGGGTCCTACAATGAGCAGTTCTTC
CASGPGAGSYNEQFF
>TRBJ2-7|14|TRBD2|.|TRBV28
TGTGCCAGCAGTTTTCGAGCGGGAGATTACGAGCAGTACTTC
CASSFRAGDYEQYF
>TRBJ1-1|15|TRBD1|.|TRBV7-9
TGTGCCAGCAGCCAGTGGACAGGGATGAACACTGAAGCTTTCTTT
CASSQWTGMNTEAFF
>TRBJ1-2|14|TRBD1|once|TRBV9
TGTGCCAGCAGCGTAGGAGACAGGGTCCCTGGCTACACCTTC
CASSVGDRVPGYTF
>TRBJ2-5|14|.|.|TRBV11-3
TGTGCCAGCAGCTTAGGACAGCCCCAAGAGACCCAGTACTTC
CASSLGQPQETQYF
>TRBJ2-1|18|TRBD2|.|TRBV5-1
TGCGCCAGCAGCTTGGTTTCTAGCGGGATGGGCCTTTACAATGAGCAGTTCTTC
CASSLVSSGMGLYNEQFF
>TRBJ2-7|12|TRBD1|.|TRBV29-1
TGCAGCGCCACGGGACAGGCCTACGAGCAGTACTTC
CSATGQAYEQYF
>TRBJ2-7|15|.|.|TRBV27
TGTGCCAGCAGTTTATGGTCGGGGGCCTCCTACGAGCAGTACTTC
CASSLWSGASYEQYF
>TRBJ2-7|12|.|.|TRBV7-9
TGTGCCAGCAGCCATGACGGCTCCGAGCAGTACTTC
CASSHDGSEQYF
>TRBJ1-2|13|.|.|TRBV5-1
TGCGCCAGCAGCTTGGAGGGGACTGGTGGCTACACCTTC
CASSLEGTGGYTF
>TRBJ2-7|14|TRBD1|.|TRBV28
TGTGCCAGCAGGTGGACAGGGGGTGTGTACGAGCAGTACTTC
CASRWTGGVYEQYF
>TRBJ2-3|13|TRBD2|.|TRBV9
TGTGCCAGCACCAGCGGGAGCTTAGATACGCAGTATTTT
CASTSGSLDTQYF
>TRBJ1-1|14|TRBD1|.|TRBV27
TGTGCCAGCGCATTCCTCCAGGGGGTCACTGAAGCTTTCTTT
CASAFLQGVTEAFF
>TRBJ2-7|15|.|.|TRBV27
TGTGCCAGCAGGCCAGTCCAGGAAAATTTAAACGAGCAGTACTTC
CASRPVQENLNEQYF
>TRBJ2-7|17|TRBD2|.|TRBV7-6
TGTGCCAGCAGCTTACTTGCCGCCGGGACTAGCGGCTACGAGCAGTACTTC
CASSLLAAGTSGYEQYF
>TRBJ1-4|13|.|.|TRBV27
TGTGCCAGCAGTCCAAGGCATTCTGAAAAACTGTTTTTT
CASSPRHSEKLFF
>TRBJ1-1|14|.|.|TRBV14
TGTGCCAGCAGCCTAGGGGGGGTAGGCACTGAAGCTTTCTTT
CASSLGGVGTEAFF
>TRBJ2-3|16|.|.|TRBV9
TGTGCCAGCAGCGTAGAGGGGAGCCGCCGCACAGATACGCAGTATTTT
CASSVEGSRRTDTQYF
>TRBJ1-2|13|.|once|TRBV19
TGTGCCAGTAGTATAGGACCGGCCCAAAGGGACACCTTC
CASSIGPAQRDTF
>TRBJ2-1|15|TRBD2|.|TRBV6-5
TGTGCCAGCAGTTCCCTAGCGGGAATCTACAATGAGCAGTTCTTC
CASSSLAGIYNEQFF
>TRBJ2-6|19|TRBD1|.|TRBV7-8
TGTGCCAGCAGCTTATATCCGGGACAGGGTACTCCTGGGGCCAACGTCCTGACTTTC
CASSLYPGQGTPGANVLTF
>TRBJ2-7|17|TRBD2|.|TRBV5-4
TGTGCCAGCAGCTCCACAAGTCTAGCGGGGTGGGTCTACGAGCAGTACTTC
CASSSTSLAGWVYEQYF
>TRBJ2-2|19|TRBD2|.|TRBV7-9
TGTGCCAGCAGCCCCCGGGACACGACTAGCGGGAGACTTCTCGGGGAGCTGTTTTTT
CASSPRDTTSGRLLGELFF
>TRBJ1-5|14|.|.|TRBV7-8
TGTGCCAGCAGCTATCAGTATAGCAATCAGCCCCAGCATTTT
CASSYQYSNQPQHF
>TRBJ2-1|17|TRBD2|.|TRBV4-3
TGCGCCAGCAGCCAAGATCGGATGGCGGGAGGGAGCTATGAGCAGTTCTTC
CASSQDRMAGGSYEQFF
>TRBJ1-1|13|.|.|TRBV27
TGTGCCAGCACCGGCCTCGAAAACACTGAAGCTTTCTTT
CASTGLENTEAFF
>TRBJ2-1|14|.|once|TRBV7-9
TGTGCCAGCAGCTCCCCCGTGGCCTACAATGAGCAGTTCTTC
CASSSPVAYNEQFF
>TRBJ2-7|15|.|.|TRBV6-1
TGTGCCAGCAGTGGCCAGCTATTCTCCTCCTACGAGCAGTACTTC
CASSGQLFSSYEQYF
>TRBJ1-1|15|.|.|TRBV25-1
TGTGCCAGCAGTAACCTAGGGGGGAAAGTCCCTGAAGCTTTCTTT
CASSNLGGKVPEAFF
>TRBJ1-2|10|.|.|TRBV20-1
TGCAGCGCCTCTCGGGATGGCTACACCTTC
CSASRDGYTF
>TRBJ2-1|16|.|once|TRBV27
TGTGCCAGCAGTTTCTACGCCGGGGGTGGAAACAATGAGCAGTTCTTC
CASSFYAGGGNNEQFF
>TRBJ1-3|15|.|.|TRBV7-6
TGTGCCAGCACGACAGGCCCTACGAGGGGAAACACCATATATTTT
CASTTGPTRGNTIYF
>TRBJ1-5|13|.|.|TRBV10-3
TGTGCCATCAGTGGATCAGGATATCAGCCCCAGCATTTT
CAISGSGYQPQHF
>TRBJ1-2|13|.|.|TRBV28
TGTGCCAGCAGTTTCTACGTGGGCCATGGCTACACCTTC
CASSFYVGHGYTF
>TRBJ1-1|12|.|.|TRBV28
TGTGCCAGCAGCCCCCACAACACTGAAGCTTTCTTT
CASSPHNTEAFF
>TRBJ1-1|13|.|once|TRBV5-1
TGCGCCAGTCCGACAGTGATGAACACTGAAGCTTTCTTT
CASPTVMNTEAFF
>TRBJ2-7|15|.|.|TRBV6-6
TGTGCCAGCAGCCTATTCGTCGGGAATACCTACGAGCAGTACTTC
CASSLFVGNTYEQYF
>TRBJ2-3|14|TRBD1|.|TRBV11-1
TGTGCCAGCAGTCGGGACAGGGGGACAGATACGCAGTATTTT
CASSRDRGTDTQYF
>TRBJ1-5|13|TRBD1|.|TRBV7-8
TGTGCCAGCAGCGCGCAGGGGGTTCAGCCCCAGCATTTT
CASSAQGVQPQHF
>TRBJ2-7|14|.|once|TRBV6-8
TGTGCCAGCAGTTATACGCGGGTAATCTTAGAGCAGTACTTC
CASSYTRVILEQYF
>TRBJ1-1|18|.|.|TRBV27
TGTGCCAGCAGTTTTGGATTGCCGGGGACCCAGGGGAGCACTGAAGCTTTCTTT
CASSFGLPGTQGSTEAFF
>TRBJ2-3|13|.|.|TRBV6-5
TGTGCCAGCAGTTATGGCGAGACAGATACGCAGTATTTT
CASSYGETDTQYF
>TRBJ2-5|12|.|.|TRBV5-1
TGCGCCAGCAGCTTGGACCAAGAGACCCAGTACTTC
CASSLDQETQYF
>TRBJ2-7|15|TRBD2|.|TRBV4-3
TGCGCCAGCAGCCCGCGACTAGCTATAGCCTACGAGCAGTACTTC
CASSPRLAIAYEQYF
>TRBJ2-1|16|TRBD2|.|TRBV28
TGTGCCAGCAGTTTGCCGACTAGCGGGACCTACAATGAGCAGTTCTTC
CASSLPTSGTYNEQFF
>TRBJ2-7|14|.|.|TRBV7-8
TGTGCCAGCAGCCCGGGCCGTAGCTCCTACGAGCAGTACTTC
CASSPGRSSYEQYF
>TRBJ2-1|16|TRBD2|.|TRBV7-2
TGTGCCAGCAGCCCCACCGGGAGGGCCCTCTACAATGAGCAGTTCTTC
CASSPTGRALYNEQFF
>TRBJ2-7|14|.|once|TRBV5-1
TGCGCCAGCAGCTTGGCGGGCAGAAGCTACGAGCAGTACTTC
CASSLAGRSYEQYF
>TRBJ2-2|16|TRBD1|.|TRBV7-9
TGTGCCAGCAGCTCCAGGGACAGGCCGAACACCGGGGAGCTGTTTTTT
CASSSRDRPNTGELFF
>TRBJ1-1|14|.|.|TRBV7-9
TGTGCCAGCAGCTTTGGGGGATTGAACACTGAAGCTTTCTTT
CASSFGGLNTEAFF
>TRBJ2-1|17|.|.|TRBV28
TGTGCCAGCAGCGACCGACCCGGGACTGGCCCCTACAATGAGCAGTTCTTC
CASSDRPGTGPYNEQFF
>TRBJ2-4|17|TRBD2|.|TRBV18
TGTGCCAGCTCACCACGCACTAGCGGGTTAGCCAAAAACATTCAGTACTTC
CASSPRTSGLAKNIQYF
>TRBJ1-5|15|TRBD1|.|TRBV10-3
TGTGCCATCAGCGGCGGACAGGGTGCCAATCAGCCCCAGCATTTT
CAISGGQGANQPQHF
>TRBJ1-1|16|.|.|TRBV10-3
TGTGCCATCAGAGCAAGTTTCACTGGGGTGAACACTGAAGCTTTCTTT
CAIRASFTGVNTEAFF
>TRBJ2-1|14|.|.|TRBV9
TGTGCCAGCAGCGTAGTCCAAGGGAGTCATGAGCAGTTCTTC
CASSVVQGSHEQFF